A selection of T cell receptor beta chains follows, all from one sample in a study of T cell changes during pregnancy in multiple sclerosis. TCRdb's copy holds only in-frame clones and misses some; the assay was immunoSEQ multiplex PCR. The sample consists of about 54,000 clones, 91% of them appearing once. The starting material was peripheral blood, obtained after pregnancy. These receptors were obtained from a female donor in good health, enrolled as a control in a pregnancy study. Both conserved end residues are part of each CDR3. The order of the fields is V gene, CDR3 protein.

V gene: TRBV6-5; CDR3 protein: CASSRGGANQPQHF
V gene: TRBV2; CDR3 protein: CASSHDRGQRTQYF
V gene: TRBV9; CDR3 protein: CASSVDPMGGREQYF
V gene: TRBV28; CDR3 protein: CASSLGPHSGRAGDTQYF
V gene: TRBV29-1; CDR3 protein: CSGVDSPRRTDTQYF
V gene: TRBV19; CDR3 protein: CASSMIGTEYEQYF
V gene: TRBV30; CDR3 protein: CAWSDFTGELFF
V gene: TRBV11-3; CDR3 protein: CASSLGESSPLHF
V gene: TRBV6-1; CDR3 protein: CASRRSPNTGELFF
V gene: TRBV7-2; CDR3 protein: CASSLGTQGAGETQYF
V gene: TRBV7-9; CDR3 protein: CASSFTSGHGYTF
V gene: TRBV19; CDR3 protein: CASSIPGYNQPQHF
V gene: TRBV7-7; CDR3 protein: CASSQSTSPGGTQYF
V gene: TRBV2; CDR3 protein: CASILGVSDTQYF
V gene: TRBV11-2; CDR3 protein: CASSLFGTEAFF
V gene: TRBV2; CDR3 protein: CAGGGRMVPGEQYF
V gene: TRBV6-6; CDR3 protein: CASSYGQGFIDGYTF
V gene: TRBV2; CDR3 protein: CASTPQGSNTGELFF
V gene: TRBV5-1; CDR3 protein: CASSSLLGGGGDNTEAFF
V gene: TRBV5-5; CDR3 protein: CASSLGGTYSNYGYTF